The 24 T cell receptor beta chains given below trace back to one sample, sequenced in a study of T cell responses to AZD1222 COVID-19 vaccine. Profiling relied on immunoSEQ multiplex PCR, and the TCRdb table lists in-frame clones only, not all of them. The sample has some 130,000 clones, about 92% seen once; the top ten hold around 3.5%. Material: peripheral blood, obtained 28 days after the second AZD1222 dose. These receptor sequences come from an adult who received the AZD1222 COVID-19 vaccine.

This rearrangement joins TRBV10-1 to TRBJ2-3, with D possibly being TRBD1 or TRBD2 (5 bases each). The CDR3 runs 20 residues. V shed 5 bases and J shed 0 bases, with 27 bases lying between them. Germline V gene sequence: CDR1 WNHNN, CDR2 SYGVQD (reference sequence). CDR3 nucleotide sequence: TGCGCCAGCAGTCCCAATCCGGGCCATCTCAGGGAGCCTAGCACAGATACGCAGTATTTT. It is translated as CASSPNPGHLREPSTDTQYF.

This chain uses TRBV10-3 with TRBJ2-3; 7 bases match TRBD2. CDR3 size: 14 residues. Trimming removed 7 bases from V and 4 bases from J; junction bases left unmatched: 8. Germline V gene sequence: CDR1 ENHRY, CDR2 SYGVKD. The CDR3, as DNA: TGTGCCATCATCCGGGCGGGAGTCCCAGATACGCAGTATTTT. Amino acids: CAIIRAGVPDTQYF.

The chain employs TRBV11-2 and TRBJ2-7, with D possibly TRBD1 on 5 matching bases. The CDR3 is made up of 15 amino acids. With 3 bases removed from V and 3 bases from J, the gap between germline ends came to 15 bases. The germline V gene has CDR1 SGHAT and CDR2 FQNNGV. The CDR3 DNA sequence: TGTGCCAGCAGCTTTGCCCCCACTCAGGGCTACGAGCAGTACTTC. Translating gives CASSFAPTQGYEQYF.

This chain joins TRBV4-3 and TRBJ1-1; D may be TRBD1 (5 bases). Trimming took 1 base from V and 2 from J, leaving 11 bases between them. The CDR3 is 15 residues long. CDR1 LGHNA and CDR2 YSLEER come from the germline V gene. The CDR3 region has the DNA TGCGCCAGCAGCCAAGGTGGGACCGCCAACACTGAAGCTTTCTTT. It is translated as CASSQGGTANTEAFF.

CDR3 sequence (DNA): TGTGCCAGCAGTTTGTGGGGAGGGCCCGGACGGAATCAGCCCCAGCATTTT. Translation: CASSLWGGPGRNQPQHF. V usage is TRBV28 and J usage is TRBJ1-5; D remains unclear. This CDR3 has 17 amino acids. Trimming cost V 3 bases and J 4 bases, with 19 bases left between them. The germline V gene encodes CDR1 MDHEN and CDR2 SYDVKM.

V and J are TRBV5-4 and TRBJ1-1; D call uncertain. V lost 3 bases and J 0 bases, leaving 18 bases between the germline ends. The germline gives CDR1 SGHNT, CDR2 YYREEE (reference sequence). The CDR3 has 17 amino acids. For the CDR3, the DNA is TGTGCCAGCAGCTCCCCCCCCGGAGGCCACATGAACACTGAAGCTTTCTTT. Protein: CASSSPPGGHMNTEAFF. Filled out from reference TRBV5-4 and TRBJ1-1, the complete variable domain reads ETGVTQSPTHLIKTRGQQVTLRCSSQSGHNTVSWYQQALGQGPQFIFQYYREEENGRGNFPPRFSGLQFPNYSSELNVNALELDDSALYLCASSSPPGGHMNTEAFFGQGTRLTVV.

This chain connects TRBV7-9 to TRBJ1-5, with D possibly TRBD1 on 5 matching bases. V lost 5 bases, J lost 4 bases, and 9 bases lay in between. Per the germline V gene, CDR1 is SEHNR and CDR2 is FQNEAQ (reference sequence). The CDR3 is 13 amino acids. CDR3 in amino acids: CASSTQENQPQHF. CDR3 DNA: TGTGCCAGCAGCACACAGGAAAATCAGCCCCAGCATTTT.

This chain uses TRBV20-1 with TRBJ1-5; weak D call: TRBD1 (5 bases). V was pared by 3 bases and J by 3 bases, with 24 bases between. Germline V lookup: CDR1 DFQATT, CDR2 SNEGSKA (reference sequence). The length of the CDR3 is 18 residues. CDR3 residues: CSASADIRDLTLNQPQHF. As DNA, the CDR3 is TGCAGTGCTAGTGCTGACATCCGGGACCTCACACTCAATCAGCCCCAGCATTTT.

The rearrangement links TRBV28 to TRBJ2-3; 11 nucleotides align to TRBD1. There are 16 residues in the CDR3. Germline CDR1 is MDHEN and CDR2 is SYDVKM. Trimming removed 2 bases from V and 4 bases from J; junction bases left unmatched: 5. CDR3 DNA sequence: TGTGCCAGCAGTTTAGCGGGACAGGGGGACTCAGATACGCAGTATTTT. The encoded protein is CASSLAGQGDSDTQYF.

The V call is TRBV4-2, the J call TRBJ2-1, with 11 bases lining up with TRBD2. The J segment lost 4 bases and the V segment lost 0 bases, leaving 5 bases of the junction unmatched. Germline assignment: CDR1 LGHNA and CDR2 YNFKEQ. CDR3 length: 17 residues. The CDR3: CASSQDGVAGGYNEQFF. CDR3 sequence (DNA): TGTGCCAGCAGCCAAGATGGGGTAGCGGGAGGGTACAATGAGCAGTTCTTC.

The rearrangement uses TRBV5-1 and TRBJ2-3; 7 bases fit TRBD2. CDR1 is SGHRS, CDR2 YFSETQ, per germline. Unmatched junction bases numbered 13, after V lost 0 bases and J lost 0 bases. This CDR3 is built from 19 residues. CDR3 amino acids: CASSLALGPSGVSTDTQYF. The CDR3 region has the DNA TGCGCCAGCAGCTTGGCCTTGGGACCTAGCGGAGTCAGCACAGATACGCAGTATTTT.

The rearrangement joins TRBV21-1 to TRBJ2-5. TRBV21-1 is listed as a pseudogene. CDR3 length: 13 residues. CDR3 coding DNA: TGTGCCAGCAGCAAAGGTCAGAGAGAGACCCAGTACTTC. Its translation is CASSKGQRETQYF.

The chain links TRBV7-3 to TRBJ1-6; D is undetermined. Germline V gene lookup returns CDR1 SGHTA and CDR2 FQGTGA. CDR3 length: 15 residues. V was trimmed by 2 bases and J by 6 bases, leaving 11 bases between them. This CDR3 reads CASSLLPGRNSPLHF. The CDR3, as DNA: TGTGCCAGCAGCTTACTCCCTGGCCGTAATTCACCCCTCCACTTT.

The CDR3 bases are TGTGCCAGTAGTTCCGGGACAGGGGAGGCCACCGGGGAGCTGTTTTTT. Translated: CASSSGTGEATGELFF. V usage is TRBV19 and J usage is TRBJ2-2; 10 bases agree with TRBD1. CDR1 is LNHDA, CDR2 SQIVND, per germline (reference sequence). V lost 5 bases to trimming and J lost 4 bases; unmatched junction nucleotides: 7. The CDR3 loop spans 16 amino acids. Full variable domain (rest looked up from reference TRBV19 and TRBJ2-2): DGGITQSPKYLFRKEGQNVTLSCEQNLNHDAMYWYRQDPGQGLRLIYYSQIVNDFQKGDIAEGYSVSREKKESFPLTVTSAQKNPTAFYLCASSSGTGEATGELFFGEGSRLTVL.

This sequence joins TRBV9 and TRBJ2-7, with TRBD2 matching over 14 bases. Germline V lookup: CDR1 SGDLS, CDR2 YYNGEE. The CDR3 extends over 18 amino acids. V shed 0 bases and J 2 bases; nucleotides not matched to a gene: 7. DNA for the CDR3: TGTGCCAGCAGCGTAGGACTAGCGGGAGGGGGGATTCCCTACGAGCAGTACTTC. Translating gives CASSVGLAGGGIPYEQYF. Full variable domain (outside the CDR3, taken from reference TRBV9 and TRBJ2-7): DSGVTQTPKHLITATGQRVTLRCSPRSGDLSVYWYQQSLDQGLQFLIQYYNGEERAKGNILERFSAQQFPDLHSELNLSSLELGDSALYFCASSVGLAGGGIPYEQYFGPGTRLTVT.

This chain joins TRBV27 and TRBJ1-2; D might be TRBD1 (5 bases). Germline V gene data show CDR1 as MNHEY and CDR2 as SMNVEV (reference sequence). V gave up 3 bases and J gave up 3 bases, with 11 bases separating them. The length of the CDR3 is 14 residues. This chain's CDR3 is CASSFLGVHYGYTF. Written as DNA, the CDR3 is TGTGCCAGCAGTTTTTTAGGGGTCCACTATGGCTACACCTTC.

The V call is TRBV7-2, the J call TRBJ1-6, with 8 nucleotides matching TRBD1. With 5 bases clipped from V and 5 bases from J, the junction kept 5 bases outside the gene matches. The length of the CDR3 is 15 residues. Germline lookup yields CDR1 SGHTA and CDR2 FQGNSA. CDR3 residues: CASSHQTGDNSPLHF. CDR3 DNA sequence: TGTGCCAGCAGCCACCAGACAGGGGATAATTCACCCCTCCACTTT. Full variable domain (missing parts from reference TRBV7-2 and TRBJ1-6): GAGVSQSPSNKVTEKGKDVELRCDPISGHTALYWYRQSLGQGLEFLIYFQGNSAPDKSGLPSDRFSAERTGGSVSTLTIQRTQQEDSAVYLCASSHQTGDNSPLHFGNGTRLTVT.

The chain couples TRBV7-3 to TRBJ1-1; D not certain. The CDR3 has 13 residues. Germline CDR1 and CDR2: SGHTA and FQGTGA. The germline V and J ends were trimmed by 2 bases and 1 base, with 5 bases remaining between them. As DNA, the CDR3 is TGTGCCAGCAGCTTAGTACAGAACACTGAAGCTTTCTTT. Residues: CASSLVQNTEAFF.

About this clone: The junction differs from germline at one of its ends, possibly a read error. Other DNA sequences within the sample encode an identical CDR3. V usage is TRBV11-3 and J usage is TRBJ2-3; D gene uncertain. Germline V gives CDR1 SGHNT, CDR2 YENEEA. CDR3 size: 13 residues. For the CDR3, the DNA is TGTGCCAGCAGCTTATTTAGCACGGATACGCAGTATTTT. Protein: CASSLFSTDTQYF.

CDR3 region: CASRSKLAPSYEQYF. The CDR3 nucleotides are TGTGCCAGTAGATCCAAACTAGCGCCGTCCTACGAGCAGTACTTC. The chain uses TRBV19 and TRBJ2-7; 7 bases are a match to TRBD2. The CDR3 extends over 15 amino acids. After removal of 6 bases from V and 1 base from J, the junction contained 9 bases not matched to a gene. Germline V CDR1 and CDR2: LNHDA, SQIVND (reference sequence).

This chain uses TRBV5-3 with TRBJ1-5; D not resolved. TRBV5-3 is treated as an ORF (open reading frame) with a function not yet certain. CDR3 size: 10 residues. Between the trimmed V and J ends, which lost 7 bases and 3 bases, there was a span of 2 bases. The CDR3 sequence is CARYNQPQHF. The DNA for the CDR3 is TGTGCCAGATACAATCAGCCCCAGCATTTT.

The rearrangement uses TRBV5-1 and TRBJ1-2; TRBD1 matches at 8 bases. Trimming cost V 4 bases and J 7 bases; bases outside gene matches: 9. The germline CDR1 and CDR2 sequences are SGHRS and YFSETQ. The CDR3 consists of 14 residues. The chain's CDR3 is CASSGGQGLSGYTF. CDR3 in DNA: TGCGCCAGCAGCGGAGGACAGGGATTAAGTGGCTACACCTTC.

The chain couples TRBV21-1 to TRBJ1-1; no check of the table's D call, TRBD1, against the DNA was made. TRBV21-1 represents a pseudogene. The CDR3 spans 14 residues. CDR3 DNA sequence: TGTGCCAGCAGCAGGGCATTGGGGAACACTGAAGCTTTCTTT. Translating gives CASSRALGNTEAFF.

V is TRBV5-4 and J is TRBJ1-6, with D perhaps TRBD1 (5 bases). The CDR3 sequence is 17 residues long. V was pared by 0 bases and J by 0 bases, with 10 bases between. The V gene's germline CDR1 is SGHNT and CDR2 YYREEE (reference sequence). In nucleotides, the CDR3 is TGTGCCAGCAGCTTGGGGGGGGGAAGCTCCTATAATTCACCCCTCCACTTT. Amino acid sequence: CASSLGGGSSYNSPLHF.